Below, 17 T cell receptor beta chains from the same sample are listed, as sequenced in a study of breast tumors, draining lymph nodes, adjacent tissues. TCRdb ran MiXCR on the multiplex PCR reads and lists one entry per CDR3 protein. The table shows roughly 14,000 distinct CDR3 sequences, with around three fifths occurring only once. Material for sequencing was tumor-adjacent breast tissue. The receptors originated from a female donor with breast cancer. Some clones in this sample may be carry-over from other donors' samples.

The rearrangement links TRBV7-2 to TRBJ1-3, with D tentatively TRBD1 (6 bases). The V gene lost 3 bases and the J gene lost 7 bases, with 19 bases spanning the gap. The CDR3 has 16 residues. Germline V gene lookup returns CDR1 SGHTA and CDR2 FQGNSA. CDR3 nucleotide sequence: TGTGCCAGCAGCTTCTACCCCAGGGGACTGCCGAACACCATATATTTT. Its protein is CASSFYPRGLPNTIYF.

In its sample, this clonotype is medium-sized (0.01 to 0.1%). V and J are TRBV11-3 and TRBJ1-2; D is unresolved. Trimming cost V 1 base and J 6 bases, with 9 bases left between them. This CDR3 contains 13 residues. Germline values: CDR1 SGHNT, CDR2 YENEEA. The DNA of the CDR3 is TGTGCCAGCAGCTTAGGCGACCAGGATGGCTACACCTTC. It translates to CASSLGDQDGYTF.

This clonotype was found once. This rearrangement joins TRBV19 to TRBJ1-4; the D gene is possibly TRBD1 (5 bases). CDR3 length equals 11 residues. Trimming shortened V by 5 bases and J by 8 bases, and 6 bases separated the two germline ends. From germline, CDR1 is LNHDA and CDR2 SQIVND (reference sequence). The CDR3 DNA sequence: TGTGCCAGTAGTGGGGGAGAAAAACTGTTTTTT. Its translation: CASSGGEKLFF.

The sample holds many counts of this clonotype. The rearrangement joins TRBV18 to TRBJ2-7, with TRBD1 as a possible D gene (6 bases). Trimming pared 8 bases from V and 1 base from J, leaving 12 bases between. Germline CDR1 and CDR2: KGHSH and LQKENI. This CDR3 region has 13 residues. CDR3 sequence: CASALQGSYEQYF. CDR3 DNA: TGTGCCAGCGCCTTGCAGGGGTCCTACGAGCAGTACTTC. Supplemented by reference TRBV18 and TRBJ2-7, the full variable domain reads NAGVMQNPRHLVRRRGQEARLRCSPMKGHSHVYWYRQLPEEGLKFMVYLQKENIIDESGMPKERFSAEFPKEGPSILRIQQVVRGDSAAYFCASALQGSYEQYFGPGTRLTVT.

This chain links TRBV19 with TRBJ1-5; the match to TRBD1 covers 7 bases. Per germline, CDR1 LNHDA and CDR2 SQIVND (reference sequence). CDR3 length: 14 amino acids. V dropped 5 bases and J dropped 2; count of bases not matched to a gene: 3. The CDR3 loop is CASSRTGGNQPQHF. CDR3 DNA: TGTGCCAGTAGTCGGACAGGCGGCAATCAGCCCCAGCATTTT.

This clonotype appeared once. The genes are TRBV12-3 or TRBV12-4 and TRBJ2-7, with D possibly matching TRBD1 (7 bases). V was cut by 3 bases and J by 6 bases, with 24 bases left in between. The CDR3 runs to 17 residues. CDR3: CASSLFRDRRVGGEQYF. CDR3 DNA sequence: TGTGCCAGCAGTTTGTTCCGGGACAGACGCGTGGGGGGCGAGCAGTACTTC.

The chain combines TRBV24-1 with TRBJ2-4, with D hard to call. V was shortened by 0 bases and J by 7 bases, with 12 bases between the two germline ends. Per germline, CDR1 KGHDR and CDR2 SFDVKD. The CDR3 extends over 15 amino acids. This CDR3 is CATSDLGQVVNIQYF. CDR3 DNA sequence: TGTGCCACCAGTGATTTGGGGCAGGTGGTTAACATTCAGTACTTC.

The genes are TRBV4-3 and TRBJ2-1, with 9 bases that match TRBD2. Germline-derived CDR1 and CDR2 are LGHNA and YSLEER. With 3 bases clipped from V and 2 bases from J, the junction kept 5 bases outside the gene matches. The CDR3 totals 16 residues. The CDR3 DNA reads TGCGCCAGCAGCCAGAGGCTAGCGGGAACCTACAATGAGCAGTTCTTC. Translating it yields CASSQRLAGTYNEQFF.

The chain is built from TRBV12-3 or TRBV12-4 and TRBJ2-7; 10 bases are shared with TRBD1. Trimming cost V 3 bases and J 3 bases; bases outside gene matches: 5. This CDR3 region has 15 residues. The CDR3 bases are TGTGCCAGCAGTTTGTTCCGGGACAGGGGCTACGAGCAGTACTTC. This sequence encodes CASSLFRDRGYEQYF.

This clonotype was counted a single time. The chain joins TRBV7-9 to TRBJ1-6; no clear D. The CDR3 loop spans 15 amino acids. CDR1 and CDR2 (germline): SEHNR, FQNEAQ (reference sequence). Trimming left V 1 base short and J 7 bases short, with 11 bases between. In DNA, the CDR3 is TGTGCCAGCAGCTTAGGGACGGCCTTAAATTCACCCCTCCACTTT. Amino acid sequence: CASSLGTALNSPLHF.

V gene TRBV10-3 combines with J gene TRBJ1-5; 8 bases line up with TRBD1. This CDR3 region has 13 residues. CDR1 and CDR2 (germline): ENHRY, SYGVKD. J lost 7 bases, V lost 7 bases, and 6 bases had no gene match. The CDR3 DNA is TGTGCCATCACGGGAGGGACAGGACAGCCCCAGCATTTT. Amino acids: CAITGGTGQPQHF.

Worth noting for this clonotype: Sequence at one end of the junction differs from germline and may be a read error. The rearrangement joins TRBV6-1 to TRBJ2-7, with a tentative D call TRBD1 (6 bases). CDR1 MNHNS and CDR2 SASEGT come from the germline V gene. This CDR3 comprises 14 residues. CDR3 coding DNA: TGTGCCGGCAGTGAGGGGGTCCGCCCGGTGGAGCAGTGCTTC. Translated: CAGSEGVRPVEQCF.

The rearrangement joins TRBV9 to TRBJ2-7; D possibly corresponds to TRBD1 (6 bases). The CDR3 spans 15 residues. V was trimmed by 3 bases and J by 3 bases, leaving 16 bases between them. From germline, CDR1 is SGDLS and CDR2 YYNGEE. CDR3 bases: TGTGCCAGCAGCGAGGCACTGGGACACTACTACGAGCAGTACTTC. This encodes CASSEALGHYYEQYF.

CDR3 bases: TGTGCCAGCAGGCAGGGGACTGACTATGGCTACACCTTC. This encodes CASRQGTDYGYTF. This chain uses TRBV6-6 with TRBJ1-2, with D perhaps matching TRBD1 (6 bases). V lost 6 bases to trimming and J lost 3 bases, with 11 bases between them. CDR3 length: 13 residues. Germline loops: CDR1 MNHNY, CDR2 SVGAGI (reference sequence).

In this sample, this clonotype turned up many times. The chain joins TRBV12-3 or TRBV12-4 to TRBJ2-4; D is unclear. The V end lost 3 bases, the J end lost 0 bases, and 12 bases lay between the germline ends. CDR3 length: 16 residues. CDR3 bases: TGTGCCAGCAGTTTCGAGCCGAACCTAGCCAAAAACATTCAGTACTTC. Translating it yields CASSFEPNLAKNIQYF.

The CDR3 DNA sequence: TGTGCCAGCAGCATCCTGGACAGCTACAATGAGCAGTTCTTC. It encodes CASSILDSYNEQFF. V usage is TRBV9 and J usage is TRBJ2-1, with D possibly matching TRBD1 (6 bases). Germline-derived CDR1 and CDR2 are SGDLS and YYNGEE. The CDR3 totals 14 residues. V lost 4 bases and J lost 3, with 11 bases in between.

The chain uses TRBV20-1 and TRBJ1-5; 7 nucleotides align to TRBD1. Germline assignment: CDR1 DFQATT and CDR2 SNEGSKA (reference sequence). V lost 0 bases and J lost 6; bases outside the gene matches: 8. There are 15 residues in the CDR3. CDR3: CSAREVGGAGQPQHF. CDR3 bases: TGCAGTGCTAGAGAGGTAGGGGGCGCGGGTCAGCCCCAGCATTTT.